This T cell receptor beta chain is drawn from a study of CXCR3-negative and CXCR3-positive naive CD8 T cells. The study, taken as a whole, reports: The TRB CDR3s that CXCR3-positive naive cells carried were more hydrophobic than those of CXCR3-negative naive cells. Similar TRBV-TRBJ usage was seen in naive cells (both CXCR3-negative and CXCR3-positive), but memory cells differed. Memory CD8+ cells had much lower diversity, and both naive subsets had comparably high diversity.

The libraries of TRB cDNA were constructed through 5' RACE using UMI labels. From its re-call of the 5' RACE reads, TCRdb lists each CDR3 protein once, without DNA. The sample table sets out about 90,000 distinct CDR3 sequences. Of note for this clonotype: Antigen: not known.

The CDR3 has 11 amino acids. The V gene's germline CDR1 is SGHDT and CDR2 YYEEEE. The sequencing input was naive CXCR3+ CD8+ T cells from blood. Stated subset: CD45RO-CCR7+CD27+CD95- naive CD8+ T cells expressing CXCR3 (TNR3+). V gene TRBV5-6 combines with J gene TRBJ2-7. This TCR was sampled from a human donor in good health. Some clones in this sample may be carry-over from other donors' samples. The CDR3 sequence: CASSLFNEQYF.